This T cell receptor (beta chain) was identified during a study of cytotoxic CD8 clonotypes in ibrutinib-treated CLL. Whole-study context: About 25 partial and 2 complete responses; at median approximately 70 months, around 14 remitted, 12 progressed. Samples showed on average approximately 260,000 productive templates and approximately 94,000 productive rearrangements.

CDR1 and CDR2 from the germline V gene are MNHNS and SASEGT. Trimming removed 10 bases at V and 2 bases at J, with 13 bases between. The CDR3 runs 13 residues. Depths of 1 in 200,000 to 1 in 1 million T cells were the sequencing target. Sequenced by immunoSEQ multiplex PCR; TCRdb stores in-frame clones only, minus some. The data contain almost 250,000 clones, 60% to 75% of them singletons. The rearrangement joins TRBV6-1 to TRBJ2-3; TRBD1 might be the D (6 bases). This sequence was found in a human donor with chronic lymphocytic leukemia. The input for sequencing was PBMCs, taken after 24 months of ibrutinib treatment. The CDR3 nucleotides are TGTGCCACCCACAGGGAAGTCACAGATACGCAGTATTTT. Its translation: CATHREVTDTQYF.